A single sample is the source of the 22 T cell receptor beta chains below, sequenced in a study of beta chain features in type 1 diabetes. Investigators reverse transcribed all isolated RNA, so they sequenced expressed TCRB transcripts. TCRdb keeps only in-frame clones here, not all; method: immunoSEQ multiplex PCR. The data show about 700,000 clones, around an eighth seen once. Antigen specificity for these receptors is unknown. Whole-study results and caveats: Shortening that was moderate but significant affected the TCRB CDR3s of Type 1 diabetes patients in all four CD4+ subsets.

Material for sequencing was naive CD4+ T cells from blood. All receptors derive from a young man with type 1 diabetes.

The chain carries TRBV27 and TRBJ2-1; D is unresolved. Germline V lookup: CDR1 MNHEY, CDR2 SMNVEV (reference sequence). The CDR3 sequence is 15 residues long. The V end lost 4 bases, the J end lost 4 bases, and 14 bases lay between the germline ends. The CDR3 coding sequence is TGTGCCAGCAGTTCCAGTTTGAATCAATACAATGAGCAGTTCTTC. This gives the protein CASSSSLNQYNEQFF.

This chain connects TRBV5-1 to TRBJ2-7; either TRBD1 or TRBD2 may fit D (6 bases each). Deletions cut 4 bases from V and 0 bases from J, with 17 bases between. This CDR3 region has 16 residues. Germline V CDR1 and CDR2: SGHRS, YFSETQ. The CDR3 reads CASSPPGVGSSYEQYF. CDR3 DNA sequence: TGCGCCAGCAGCCCCCCAGGGGTCGGGAGCTCCTACGAGCAGTACTTC.

This clone was detected only a few times. The chain links TRBV30 to TRBJ2-7; 8 bases map to TRBD2. V was clipped by 2 bases and J by 7 bases; unmatched bases: 4. The CDR3 has 12 amino acids. Germline V gene sequence: CDR1 GTSNPN, CDR2 SVGIG (reference sequence). This CDR3 is CAWSPGGREQYF. CDR3 in DNA: TGTGCCTGGAGTCCGGGGGGGCGGGAGCAGTACTTC. The full variable domain, its missing parts supplied by reference TRBV30 and TRBJ2-7, is SQTIHQWPATLVQPVGSPLSLECTVEGTSNPNLYWYRQAAGRGLQLLFYSVGIGQISSEVPQNLSASRPQDRQFILSSKKLLLSDSGFYLCAWSPGGREQYFGPGTRLTVT.

The chain combines TRBV18 with TRBJ1-2, with 8 bases that match TRBD1. Germline V gene data show CDR1 as KGHSH and CDR2 as LQKENI. This CDR3 comprises 14 residues. V lost 5 bases to trimming and J lost 3 bases; unmatched junction nucleotides: 5. Here the CDR3 DNA reads TGTGCCAGCTCATCGGACAGGGCCCACTATGGCTACACCTTC. Its translation is CASSSDRAHYGYTF.

This clone occurred a few times. V and J are TRBV7-8 and TRBJ2-7, with 7 bases aligning to TRBD2. The germline CDR1 and CDR2 sequences are SGHVS and FQNEAQ. The length of the CDR3 is 15 residues. The trim removed 7 bases at V and 2 bases at J, leaving 11 bases unmatched. As DNA, the CDR3 is TGTGCCAGCACCCTACGACTAGCAGCGACCTACGAGCAGTACTTC. This sequence encodes CASTLRLAATYEQYF.

The rearrangement links TRBV7-9 to TRBJ2-3; no firm D call. The CDR3 length is 14 residues. Trimming pared 3 bases from V and 5 bases from J, leaving 12 bases between. Germline CDR1 reads SEHNR; CDR2 reads FQNEAQ (reference sequence). CDR3 nucleotide sequence: TGTGCCAGCAGCTTTCCCTCCAGAGGAGATACGCAGTATTTT. Its translation is CASSFPSRGDTQYF.

This clone was seen a handful of times. CDR3 protein: CASSSNTGGAYNEQFF. The CDR3 DNA sequence: TGTGCCAGCAGCTCGAATACAGGGGGCGCATACAATGAGCAGTTCTTC. This chain connects TRBV5-4 to TRBJ2-1; TRBD1 agrees at 9 bases. The CDR3 is 16 residues long. The germline V gene encodes CDR1 SGHNT and CDR2 YYREEE (reference sequence). Germline trimming cut 3 bases from V and 4 bases from J; bases unmatched to any gene: 8. The variable domain in full, completed from reference TRBV5-4 and TRBJ2-1, reads ETGVTQSPTHLIKTRGQQVTLRCSSQSGHNTVSWYQQALGQGPQFIFQYYREEENGRGNFPPRFSGLQFPNYSSELNVNALELDDSALYLCASSSNTGGAYNEQFFGPGTRLTVL.

This clone was seen a few times. The chain has TRBV19 and TRBJ1-5, with D perhaps TRBD1 (5 bases). Germline V lookup: CDR1 LNHDA, CDR2 SQIVND (reference sequence). The CDR3 has 17 residues. The ends were cut back, 6 bases at V and 1 base at J, with 19 bases in the middle. In nucleotides, the CDR3 is TGTGCCAGTAGCCACCCAGCCGGGACGCTAAGCAATCAGCCCCAGCATTTT. It is translated as CASSHPAGTLSNQPQHF.

The gene calls are TRBV29-1 and TRBJ1-1; 10 nucleotides line up with TRBD1. Germline V gene data show CDR1 as SQVTM and CDR2 as ANQGSEA. V dropped 7 bases and J dropped 10; count of bases not matched to a gene: 9. This CDR3 comprises 12 residues. This chain's CDR3 is CSAGTGAEGAFF. The DNA for the CDR3 is TGCAGCGCCGGGACAGGGGCAGAGGGAGCTTTCTTT.

This clone has a handful of counts. The chain is built from TRBV29-1 and TRBJ2-7; 10 bases line up with TRBD2. The ends lost 6 bases at V and 3 bases at J; junction bases unmatched: 5. The CDR3 is made up of 13 amino acids. The germline V gene encodes CDR1 SQVTM and CDR2 ANQGSEA. The CDR3 loop is CSVMTSGRYEQYF. The CDR3, as DNA: TGCAGCGTAATGACTAGCGGGCGCTACGAGCAGTACTTC.

The V and J genes are TRBV29-1 and TRBJ2-2, with TRBD1 matching over 10 bases. Unmatched junction bases numbered 7, after V lost 7 bases and J lost 5 bases. Germline values: CDR1 SQVTM, CDR2 ANQGSEA. CDR3 length: 14 amino acids. The DNA of the CDR3 is TGCAGCGCCGTTAGGGACAGGGGTACCGGGGAGCTGTTTTTT. Translated, it gives CSAVRDRGTGELFF.

The rearrangement joins TRBV7-2 to TRBJ1-2; 12 bases agree with TRBD1. Per germline, CDR1 SGHTA and CDR2 FQGNSA. The CDR3 runs 14 residues. V lost 5 bases, J lost 8 bases, and 6 bases stayed unmatched. CDR3 DNA: TGTGCCAGCAGCCCGGGACAGGGGGCTTGGGGCTACACCTTC. It translates to CASSPGQGAWGYTF.

This clone was found a few times. This sequence joins TRBV7-6 and TRBJ1-5, with 8 bases identical to TRBD1. The germline V gene encodes CDR1 SGHVS and CDR2 FNYEAQ. The CDR3 has 16 amino acids. V dropped 4 bases and J dropped 2; count of bases not matched to a gene: 7. The CDR3 is CASSSTGGIGNQPQHF. In DNA form, the CDR3 reads TGTGCCAGCAGCTCAACAGGGGGTATTGGCAATCAGCCCCAGCATTTT.

This chain connects TRBV30 to TRBJ2-5; D remains unclear. Trimming stripped 2 bases from V and 0 bases from J, with 7 bases between. The germline gives CDR1 GTSNPN, CDR2 SVGIG (reference sequence). The CDR3 totals 13 residues. The CDR3: CAWSYVYQETQYF. The CDR3 region has the DNA TGTGCCTGGAGTTACGTGTACCAAGAGACCCAGTACTTC.

This clone was detected only a few times. The chain links TRBV30 to TRBJ2-7, with TRBD2 identical over 9 bases. The CDR3 has 15 residues. CDR1 and CDR2 from the germline V gene are GTSNPN and SVGIG (reference sequence). V trimming: 1 base; J trimming: 0 bases; junction bases outside the gene matches: 4. The CDR3 protein is CAWSATSGYSYEQYF. DNA of the CDR3: TGTGCCTGGAGTGCCACTAGCGGGTACTCCTACGAGCAGTACTTC.

The gene calls are TRBV30 and TRBJ1-2, with D unresolved. Germline V gene lookup returns CDR1 GTSNPN and CDR2 SVGIG (reference sequence). The germline V and J ends were trimmed by 4 bases and 1 base, with 7 bases remaining between them. CDR3 size: 12 residues. CDR3 DNA sequence: TGTGCCTGGACAGGCGATAACTATGGCTACACCTTC. This codes for CAWTGDNYGYTF.

This clone was counted a few times. The V call is TRBV7-9, the J call TRBJ1-2; 8 bases map to TRBD1. Germline loops: CDR1 SEHNR, CDR2 FQNEAQ (reference sequence). The CDR3 consists of 15 residues. V was clipped by 1 base and J by 4 bases; unmatched bases: 5. Here the CDR3 reads CASSLEAGGLYGYTF. Here the CDR3 DNA reads TGTGCCAGCAGCTTAGAAGCAGGGGGCCTCTATGGCTACACCTTC.

This CDR3 is CASSARGTVINEKLFF. CDR3 nucleotides: TGTGCCAGCAGCGCCCGAGGGACAGTTATTAATGAAAAACTGTTTTTT. This chain connects TRBV9 to TRBJ1-4; 7 bases align to TRBD1. The germline CDR1 and CDR2 sequences are SGDLS and YYNGEE. The CDR3 consists of 16 residues. V trimming: 3 bases; J trimming: 4 bases; junction bases outside the gene matches: 9. The whole variable domain, filled in from reference TRBV9 and TRBJ1-4, reads DSGVTQTPKHLITATGQRVTLRCSPRSGDLSVYWYQQSLDQGLQFLIQYYNGEERAKGNILERFSAQQFPDLHSELNLSSLELGDSALYFCASSARGTVINEKLFFGSGTQLSVL.

This clone was observed a few times. The same CDR3 arises from other DNA sequences in this sample as well. V and J are TRBV30 and TRBJ2-7; D ambiguous. Germline V gives CDR1 GTSNPN, CDR2 SVGIG (reference sequence). V was shortened by 3 bases and J by 0 bases, with 6 bases between the two germline ends. This CDR3 is 12 amino acids long. CDR3 residues: CAWSHSSYEQYF. In DNA, the CDR3 is TGTGCCTGGAGCCACAGCTCCTACGAGCAGTACTTC.

This clone has only a few counts. The chain uses TRBV5-6 and TRBJ1-1; a possible D gene is TRBD1 (6 bases). The ends were cut back, 0 bases at V and 5 bases at J, with 11 bases in the middle. This CDR3 contains 14 residues. Germline CDR1 SGHDT, CDR2 YYEEEE. DNA for the CDR3: TGTGCCAGCAGCTTGGTACAGGGAGGGACTGAAGCTTTCTTT. This codes for CASSLVQGGTEAFF.

The gene calls are TRBV11-3 and TRBJ2-6, with a possible D match to TRBD1 (5 bases). Germline lookup yields CDR1 SGHNT and CDR2 YENEEA. Deletions cut 6 bases from V and 4 bases from J, with 13 bases between. The CDR3 length is 15 residues. The CDR3 DNA is TGTGCCAGCAGGGGCCAGGGATCCGGGGCCAACGTCCTGACTTTC. This encodes CASRGQGSGANVLTF. The full variable domain, its missing parts supplied by reference TRBV11-3 and TRBJ2-6, is EAGVVQSPRYKIIEKKQPVAFWCNPISGHNTLYWYLQNLGQGPELLIRYENEEAVDDSQLPKDRFSAERLKGVDSTLKIQPAELGDSAVYLCASRGQGSGANVLTFGAGSRLTVL.

This clone was seen a handful of times. In the same sample, other DNA sequences code for this CDR3. The V call is TRBV5-6, the J call TRBJ2-5; 9 bases map to TRBD1. CDR3 size: 14 residues. The V gene end was trimmed by 4 bases and the J gene end by 2 bases; junction bases not matched to a gene: 3. Germline CDR1 is SGHDT and CDR2 is YYEEEE. In DNA, the CDR3 is TGTGCCAGCAGCCTCGGACAGGGGCAAGAGACCCAGTACTTC. Translation gives CASSLGQGQETQYF.